The rows below give T cell receptor beta chains drawn from one sample of a study of OX40 agonist ivuxolimab in advanced cancers. Only in-frame clones appear in the TCRdb table, and some are missing; sequencing was by immunoSEQ multiplex PCR. The sample shows tens of thousands of clones, about nine tenths of them seen only once. Sequencing was performed on CD4+ or CD8+ T cells sorted from blood, taken in a trial of the OX40 agonist ivuxolimab. The receptor set was obtained from an adult with an advanced solid tumor such as melanoma, head and neck, liver or kidney cancer. CDR3s include the opening cysteine and the closing phenylalanine or tryptophan. The order of the fields is clone size, V gene, J gene, D gene, CDR3 DNA, CDR3 protein. The D gene is left open where the match is weak. Clone size appears in some rows only: once, few, many, or a class for an expanded clone.

once,TRBV5-5,TRBJ1-2,TRBD1,TGTGCCAGCAGCTTGCCCACCGGACAGGGAGGGGGCTACACCTTC,CASSLPTGQGGGYTF
NA,TRBV5-4,TRBJ2-1,NA,TGTGCCATCCGCTTTTCGAGCTCCTACAATGAGCAGTTCTTC,CAIRFSSSYNEQFF
few,TRBV30,TRBJ1-5,NA,TGTGCCTGGACCACTCAAGGCAATCAGCCCCAGCATTTT,CAWTTQGNQPQHF
NA,TRBV5-1,TRBJ2-2,NA,TGCGCCAGCAGCTCGGAGGACATTGGGAACACCGGGGAGCTGTTTTTT,CASSSEDIGNTGELFF
NA,TRBV27,TRBJ1-2,NA,TGTGCCAGCAGTTCTACAGTTAACTATGGCTACACCTTC,CASSSTVNYGYTF
NA,TRBV5-1,TRBJ2-1,TRBD2,TGCGCCAGCAGCTTGGGGTATCTAGCGGGAGAAGGCAATGAGCAGTTCTTC,CASSLGYLAGEGNEQFF
once,TRBV30,TRBJ2-1,NA,TGTGCCTGGAGTGTACGAGGTGGGCGAGGGGGTGAGCAGTTCTTC,CAWSVRGGRGGEQFF
NA,TRBV4-1,TRBJ2-7,NA,TGCGCCAGCAGCCAAGGGCCGATGTACGAGCAGTACTTC,CASSQGPMYEQYF
NA,TRBV27,TRBJ1-1,TRBD1,TGTGCCAGCAGTTTATTTTCGCAGGGGGGGACTGAAGCTTTCTTT,CASSLFSQGGTEAFF
NA,TRBV6-1,TRBJ1-1,TRBD1,TGTGCCAGCAGTGAATATGGGACAGACGTGAACACTGAAGCTTTCTTT,CASSEYGTDVNTEAFF
NA,TRBV6-5,TRBJ2-1,TRBD2,TGTGCCAGCAGAAAACTAGCGGGGGCTAGTAATGAGCAGTTCTTC,CASRKLAGASNEQFF
NA,TRBV20-1,TRBJ1-5,NA,TGCAGTGCTATCAAAGATCAGCCCCAGCATTTT,CSAIKDQPQHF
NA,TRBV6-4,TRBJ1-4,NA,TGTGCCAGCAAGGGCAGGGTAACTTTCGATGAAAAACTGTTTTTT,CASKGRVTFDEKLFF
NA,TRBV30,TRBJ2-3,TRBD2,TGTGCCTGGAGTCGGACTAGCTTTTCTGGAGATACGCAGTATTTT,CAWSRTSFSGDTQYF
NA,TRBV7-3,TRBJ2-3,NA,TGTGCCAGCAGCTTAGGTGGGCCGGGAGGCACAGATACGCAGTATTTT,CASSLGGPGGTDTQYF
NA,TRBV6-6,TRBJ1-5,NA,TGTGCCAGCACCAAGGGGGTCAGGGTTAGCAATCAGCCCCAGCATTTT,CASTKGVRVSNQPQHF
NA,TRBV29-1,TRBJ2-5,NA,TGCAGCGCGTCGGACGGAGGAGAAGAGACCCAGTACTTC,CSASDGGEETQYF
once,TRBV4-1,TRBJ2-1,TRBD1,TGCGCCAGCAGCCGGGCCGGGACAGCCGAAGGGAATGAGCAGTTCTTC,CASSRAGTAEGNEQFF
NA,TRBV27,TRBJ2-1,NA,TGTGCCAGCAGTTTACGCCGGACTTTCAGCTCCTACAATGAGCAGTTCTTC,CASSLRRTFSSYNEQFF
NA,TRBV7-2,TRBJ2-1,TRBD2,TGTGCCAGCAGTCGTCGACTAGCGGGGGGCTACAATGAGCAGTTCTTC,CASSRRLAGGYNEQFF
NA,TRBV9,TRBJ2-1,TRBD2,TGTGCCAGCAGCGCCTACGGGGGGGATGAGCAGTTCTTC,CASSAYGGDEQFF
NA,TRBV4-3,TRBJ1-1,NA,TGCGCCAGCAGCCAATCATCGAACACTGAAGCTTTCTTT,CASSQSSNTEAFF
NA,TRBV18,TRBJ2-2,TRBD1,TGTGCCAGCTCACCATGGGACAGCGCGAACACCGGGGAGCTGTTTTTT,CASSPWDSANTGELFF
NA,TRBV11-2,TRBJ1-1,NA,TGTGCCAGCAGCATCGGACAGCCGACCTACACTGAAGCTTTCTTT,CASSIGQPTYTEAFF
NA,TRBV6-5,TRBJ2-2,TRBD2,TGTGCCAGCAGTTACGGGGGGGGAACCGGGGAGCTGTTTTTT,CASSYGGGTGELFF
NA,TRBV30,TRBJ1-2,TRBD1,TGTGCCTGGAGTAAGACAGGGGGCCTGGGCTACACCTTC,CAWSKTGGLGYTF
once,TRBV30,TRBJ1-2,TRBD1,TGTGCCTGGAGTGTACCCCGGACAGGGTTGGGTGGCTACACCTTC,CAWSVPRTGLGGYTF